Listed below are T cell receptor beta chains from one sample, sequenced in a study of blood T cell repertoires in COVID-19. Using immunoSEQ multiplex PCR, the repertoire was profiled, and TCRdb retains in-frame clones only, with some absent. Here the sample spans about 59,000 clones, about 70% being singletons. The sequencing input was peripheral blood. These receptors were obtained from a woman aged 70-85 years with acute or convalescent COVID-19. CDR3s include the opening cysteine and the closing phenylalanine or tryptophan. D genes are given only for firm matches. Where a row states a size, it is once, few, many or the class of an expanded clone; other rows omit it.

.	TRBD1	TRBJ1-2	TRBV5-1	CASSWGSQGAYGYTF	TGCGCCAGCAGCTGGGGGTCACAGGGGGCCTATGGCTACACCTTC
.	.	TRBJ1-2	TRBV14	CASSPTPGPGGYGYTF	TGTGCCAGCAGCCCCACCCCGGGACCGGGGGGCTATGGCTACACCTTC
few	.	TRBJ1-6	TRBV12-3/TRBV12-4	CASTLSYNSPLHF	TGTGCCAGCACTCTCTCCTATAATTCACCCCTCCACTTT
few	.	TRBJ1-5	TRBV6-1	CASSETGNQPQHF	TGTGCCAGCAGTGAGACAGGAAATCAGCCCCAGCATTTT
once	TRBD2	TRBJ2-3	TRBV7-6	CASSPIPGLAGASTDTQYF	TGTGCCAGCAGCCCTATTCCGGGACTAGCGGGGGCAAGCACAGATACGCAGTATTTT
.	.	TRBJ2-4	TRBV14	CASSQGEGRNIQYF	TGTGCCAGCAGCCAAGGAGAGGGTCGAAACATTCAGTACTTC
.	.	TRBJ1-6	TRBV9	CASSSGLTISPLHF	TGTGCCAGCAGCTCGGGACTGACAATTTCACCCCTCCACTTT
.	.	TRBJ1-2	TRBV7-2	CASSLDRLYGYTF	TGTGCCAGCAGCCTCGACAGACTCTATGGCTACACCTTC
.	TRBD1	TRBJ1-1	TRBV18	CASSPTGQAVRGMNTEAFF	TGTGCCAGCTCACCAACTGGACAGGCGGTCAGAGGCATGAACACTGAAGCTTTCTTT
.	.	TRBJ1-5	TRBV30	CAWSQGPSRNQPQHF	TGTGCCTGGAGTCAGGGCCCCTCGCGCAATCAGCCCCAGCATTTT
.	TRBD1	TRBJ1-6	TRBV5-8	CASSFWTGFKTLHF	TGTGCCAGCAGCTTTTGGACAGGGTTCAAAACCCTCCACTTT
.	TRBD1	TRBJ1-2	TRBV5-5	CASSLSRGVYGYTF	TGTGCCAGCAGCTTGTCCAGGGGGGTCTATGGCTACACCTTC
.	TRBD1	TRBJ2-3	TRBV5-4	CASSIGQGPTDTQYF	TGTGCCAGCAGCATAGGACAGGGACCCACAGATACGCAGTATTTT
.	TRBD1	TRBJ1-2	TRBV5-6	CASSLDSGGGYTF	TGTGCCAGCAGCTTGGATTCAGGGGGTGGCTACACCTTC
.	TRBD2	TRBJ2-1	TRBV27	CASSPTAGVNNEQFF	TGTGCCAGCAGCCCCACAGCGGGGGTCAACAATGAGCAGTTCTTC
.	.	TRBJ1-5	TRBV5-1	CASSLGTLRGQPQHF	TGCGCCAGCAGCTTAGGGACACTTCGGGGTCAGCCCCAGCATTTT
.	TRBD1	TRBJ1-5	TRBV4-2	CASSQQQGGSNQPQHF	TGTGCCAGCAGCCAACAACAGGGGGGGAGCAATCAGCCCCAGCATTTT